The subject of this entry is one T cell receptor (beta chain). Its antigen is not known. The data are from a study of CD8+ T cells in alopecia areata. Broader study findings: Normal skin's resident alphabeta T cells are also sequenced in scalp samples.

The germline gives CDR1 LGHNA, CDR2 YSLEER. J gave up 4 bases and V 4 bases, and 19 bases lay outside the gene matches. This CDR3 region has 20 residues. Lesional scalp tissue (obtained by punch biopsy) and peripheral blood were collected from alopecia areata patients. As the sequencing template, cDNA was produced by extracting RNA and reverse transcribing it. Method: immunoSEQ multiplex PCR; TCRdb's copy keeps in-frame clones and lacks some. The sample includes 110,000 to 150,000 clones, about three fifths seen only once; the top ten take under 7.5%. The TCR was taken from a human donor with alopecia areata. V usage is TRBV4-3 and J usage is TRBJ2-3; the match to TRBD2 covers 11 bases. Sequencing was performed on CD4+ T cells sorted from blood, taken at week 0. Written as DNA, the CDR3 is TGCGCCAGCAGCCGCCTGACTAGCGGGATTACTCTTGCGGGCGCAGATACGCAGTATTTT. Encoded protein: CASSRLTSGITLAGADTQYF.